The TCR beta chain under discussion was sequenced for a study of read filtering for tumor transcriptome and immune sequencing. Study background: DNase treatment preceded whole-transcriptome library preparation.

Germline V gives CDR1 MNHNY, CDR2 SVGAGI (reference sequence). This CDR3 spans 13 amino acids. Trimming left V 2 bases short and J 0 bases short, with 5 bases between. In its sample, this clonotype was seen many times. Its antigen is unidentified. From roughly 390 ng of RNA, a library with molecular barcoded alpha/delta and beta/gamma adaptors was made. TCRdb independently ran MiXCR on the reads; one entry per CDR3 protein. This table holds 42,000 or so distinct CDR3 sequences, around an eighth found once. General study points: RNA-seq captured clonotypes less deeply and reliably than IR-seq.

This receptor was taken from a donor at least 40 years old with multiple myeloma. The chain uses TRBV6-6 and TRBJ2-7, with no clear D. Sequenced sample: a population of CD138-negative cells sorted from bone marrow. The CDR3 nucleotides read TGTGCCAGCAGTTACGAGAGCTCCTACGAGCAGTACTTC. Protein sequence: CASSYESSYEQYF.